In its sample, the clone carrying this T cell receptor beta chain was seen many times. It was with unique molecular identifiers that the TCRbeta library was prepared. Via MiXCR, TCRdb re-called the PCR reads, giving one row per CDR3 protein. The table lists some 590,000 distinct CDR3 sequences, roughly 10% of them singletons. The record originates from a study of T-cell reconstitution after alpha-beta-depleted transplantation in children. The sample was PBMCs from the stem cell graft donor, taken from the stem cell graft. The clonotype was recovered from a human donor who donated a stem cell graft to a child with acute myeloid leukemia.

The CDR3 spells CASSPSGRRLAYEQYF. The CDR3 nucleotides are TGTGCCAGCAGCCCCTCGGGGCGGCGACTGGCCTACGAGCAGTACTTC. J is TRBJ2-7 and V is TRBV7-2; D tentatively fits TRBD1 or TRBD2 (5 bases each). CDR3 length equals 16 residues. Germline CDR1 is SGHTA and CDR2 is FQGNSA. With 5 bases removed from V and 2 bases from J, the gap between germline ends came to 19 bases.